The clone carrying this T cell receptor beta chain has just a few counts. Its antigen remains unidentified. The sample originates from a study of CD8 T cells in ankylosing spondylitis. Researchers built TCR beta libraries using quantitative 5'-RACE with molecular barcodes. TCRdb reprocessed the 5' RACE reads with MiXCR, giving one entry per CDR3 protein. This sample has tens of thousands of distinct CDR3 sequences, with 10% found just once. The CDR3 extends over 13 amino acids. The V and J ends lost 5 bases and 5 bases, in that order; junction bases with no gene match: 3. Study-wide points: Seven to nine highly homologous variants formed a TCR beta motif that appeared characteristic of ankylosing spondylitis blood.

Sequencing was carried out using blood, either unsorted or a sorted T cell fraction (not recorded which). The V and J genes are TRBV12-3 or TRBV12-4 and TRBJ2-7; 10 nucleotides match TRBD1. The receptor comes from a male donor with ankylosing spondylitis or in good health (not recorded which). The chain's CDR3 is CASSTGQGDEQYF. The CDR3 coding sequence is TGTGCCAGCAGTACCGGACAGGGGGACGAGCAGTACTTC.